Below are 17 T cell receptor beta chains sequenced from a single sample in a study of OX40 agonist ivuxolimab in advanced cancers. The assay was immunoSEQ multiplex PCR, and TCRdb's table has in-frame clones only and misses some. Found here are about 74,000 clones, around 84% of them singletons; the top ten hold around 1.5%. Sequenced here: CD4+ or CD8+ T cells sorted from blood, sampled in a trial of the OX40 agonist ivuxolimab. The receptors were gathered from an adult with an advanced solid tumor such as melanoma, head and neck, liver or kidney cancer.

The CDR3 nucleotides are TGTGCCAGCAGCTTGGAGGGGACCGATACGCAGTATTTT. Its translation is CASSLEGTDTQYF. This sequence joins TRBV11-3 and TRBJ2-3, with D possibly matching TRBD2 (6 bases). The CDR3 loop spans 13 amino acids. The ends were cut back, 3 bases at V and 6 bases at J, with 10 bases in the middle. Germline CDR1 SGHNT, CDR2 YENEEA.

V gene TRBV9 combines with J gene TRBJ2-3, with D perhaps matching TRBD1 (5 bases). V lost 0 bases and J lost 3, with 11 bases in between. The CDR3 loop spans 15 amino acids. Germline loops: CDR1 SGDLS, CDR2 YYNGEE. CDR3 in amino acids: CASSVEAGRTDTQYF. CDR3 nucleotide sequence: TGTGCCAGCAGCGTAGAGGCAGGGCGGACAGATACGCAGTATTTT.

This clone came up a few times. The J gene is TRBJ2-7, the V gene TRBV14, with D possibly being TRBD2 (6 bases). V was shortened by 4 bases and J by 7 bases, with 11 bases between the two germline ends. The CDR3 covers 12 residues. Germline CDR1 is SGHDN and CDR2 is FVKESK. The CDR3 coding sequence is TGTGCCAGCAGCCTTCACGGGGGTGAGCAGTACTTC. Translated: CASSLHGGEQYF. Complete variable domain (other parts from reference TRBV14 and TRBJ2-7): EAGVTQFPSHSVIEKGQTVTLRCDPISGHDNLYWYRRVMGKEIKFLLHFVKESKQDESGMPNNRFLAERTGGTYSTLKVQPAELEDSGVYFCASSLHGGEQYFGPGTRLTVT.

V and J are TRBV6-4 and TRBJ2-3; 8 nucleotides match TRBD2. This CDR3 comprises 15 residues. The V gene end was trimmed by 5 bases and the J gene end by 1 base; junction bases not matched to a gene: 5. Germline assignment: CDR1 MRHNA and CDR2 SNTAGT. CDR3 loop: CASSQRGFRTDTQYF. CDR3 coding DNA: TGTGCCAGCAGTCAGCGGGGGTTCCGCACAGATACGCAGTATTTT.

The chain recombines TRBV9 with TRBJ2-1; D is possibly TRBD1 or TRBD2 (5 bases each). The germline CDR1 and CDR2 sequences are SGDLS and YYNGEE. V was cut by 0 bases and J by 5 bases, with 15 bases left in between. The CDR3 contains 16 residues. CDR3 amino acids: CASSVAGPNVNNEQFF. The CDR3, as DNA: TGTGCCAGCAGCGTAGCGGGACCCAACGTGAACAATGAGCAGTTCTTC.

The V and J genes are TRBV19 and TRBJ2-1, with TRBD1 identical over 7 bases. Germline trimming cut 8 bases from V and 7 bases from J; bases unmatched to any gene: 8. Germline assignment: CDR1 LNHDA and CDR2 SQIVND (reference sequence). The CDR3 runs 13 residues. CDR3 sequence: CASAASTGNEQFF. The DNA of the CDR3 is TGTGCCAGTGCCGCCTCGACAGGGAATGAGCAGTTCTTC. The full variable domain, in which reference TRBV19 and TRBJ2-1 provide the parts outside the CDR3, is DGGITQSPKYLFRKEGQNVTLSCEQNLNHDAMYWYRQDPGQGLRLIYYSQIVNDFQKGDIAEGYSVSREKKESFPLTVTSAQKNPTAFYLCASAASTGNEQFFGPGTRLTVL.

CDR3 in DNA: TGCGCCAGCAGCCTAAGGGACGGAATGAATGAAAAACTGTTTTTT. As protein: CASSLRDGMNEKLFF. The chain uses TRBV5-1 and TRBJ1-4; D is perhaps TRBD1 (5 bases). V lost 4 bases, J lost 5 bases, and 15 bases lay in between. This CDR3 contains 15 residues. CDR1 and CDR2 from the germline V gene are SGHRS and YFSETQ.

The chain recombines TRBV2 with TRBJ2-7; 12 bases match TRBD1. The V and J ends lost 5 bases and 5 bases, in that order; junction bases with no gene match: 4. There are 14 residues in the CDR3. In germline, CDR1 is SNHLY, CDR2 FYNNEI. The DNA for the CDR3 is TGTGCCAGCAGTCCGGGACAGGGGGCCCACGAGCAGTACTTC. Translating it yields CASSPGQGAHEQYF.

The chain is built from TRBV2 and TRBJ1-2; no clear D. The CDR3 covers 12 residues. Per the germline V gene, CDR1 is SNHLY and CDR2 is FYNNEI. Trimming pared 6 bases from V and 8 bases from J, leaving 13 bases between. The CDR3 here is CASSLPPSGYTF. The CDR3, as DNA: TGTGCCAGCAGCTTACCGCCCTCAGGCTACACCTTC.

This chain joins TRBV19 and TRBJ2-7; 10 bases are shared with TRBD1. The V and J ends lost 1 base and 2 bases, in that order; junction bases with no gene match: 17. The CDR3 totals 20 residues. The germline CDR1 and CDR2 sequences are LNHDA and SQIVND (reference sequence). CDR3 sequence (DNA): TGTGCCAGTAGTATAGGTCCGGGACAGGGGTCTTGGGATACCACCTACGAGCAGTACTTC. It is translated as CASSIGPGQGSWDTTYEQYF.

A note on this clone: A far bigger clonotype differs at one base, so this is likely a read error. Other DNA sequences from this sample encode an identical CDR3 as well. V is TRBV11-2 and J is TRBJ2-7; no clear D. Between the trimmed V and J ends, which lost 4 bases and 3 bases, there was a span of 4 bases. The CDR3 has 11 amino acids. From germline, CDR1 is SGHAT and CDR2 FQNNGV. In DNA form, the CDR3 reads TGTGCCAGCAGCTCGTACTACGAGCAGTACTTC. It is translated as CASSSYYEQYF. The variable domain in full, completed from reference TRBV11-2 and TRBJ2-7, reads EAGVAQSPRYKIIEKRQSVAFWCNPISGHATLYWYQQILGQGPKLLIQFQNNGVVDDSQLPKDRFSAERLKGVDSTLKIQPAKLEDSAVYLCASSSYYEQYFGPGTRLTVT.

The genes are TRBV11-2 and TRBJ2-6; D may be TRBD1 (5 bases). CDR3 length equals 18 residues. Germline values: CDR1 SGHAT, CDR2 FQNNGV. The V end lost 5 bases, the J end lost 0 bases, and 17 bases lay between the germline ends. CDR3 sequence: CASSVFHDRLSGANVLTF. DNA of the CDR3: TGTGCCAGCAGCGTATTTCACGACAGACTCTCTGGGGCCAACGTCCTGACTTTC.

The gene calls are TRBV5-4 and TRBJ2-7; tentatively, D is TRBD2 (6 bases). Germline V CDR1 and CDR2: SGHNT, YYREEE (reference sequence). This CDR3 has 15 amino acids. V was cut by 0 bases and J by 3 bases, with 13 bases left in between. The CDR3 coding sequence is TGTGCCAGCAGCTTGGACGGGGGAGGACTCTACGAGCAGTACTTC. It yields the protein CASSLDGGGLYEQYF. The variable domain in full, with the rest retrieved from reference TRBV5-4 and TRBJ2-7, is ETGVTQSPTHLIKTRGQQVTLRCSSQSGHNTVSWYQQALGQGPQFIFQYYREEENGRGNFPPRFSGLQFPNYSSELNVNALELDDSALYLCASSLDGGGLYEQYFGPGTRLTVT.

Here the CDR3 DNA reads TGTGCCAGCAGCTTCACCCCACAGGGGGCATCAGATACGCAGTATTTT. Its protein is CASSFTPQGASDTQYF. The chain uses TRBV13 and TRBJ2-3; 9 bases align to TRBD1. This CDR3 is 16 amino acids long. The junction had 8 bases not matched to a gene; V was cut back by 3 bases and J by 4 bases. Per the germline V gene, CDR1 is PRHDT and CDR2 is FYEKMQ (reference sequence).

The rearrangement joins TRBV4-3 to TRBJ1-2, with D possibly TRBD1 on 5 matching bases. In germline, CDR1 is LGHNA, CDR2 YSLEER. V was clipped by 0 bases and J by 4 bases, with 18 bases between them. The CDR3 runs 17 residues. DNA for the CDR3: TGCGCCAGCAGCCAAGATGTTTATGAAACAAGGGGCTATGGCTACACCTTC. Translating gives CASSQDVYETRGYGYTF.

This clone was recorded a few times. The chain employs TRBV18 and TRBJ2-3; D gene unclear. Germline lookup yields CDR1 KGHSH and CDR2 LQKENI. Trimming cost V 0 bases and J 6 bases, with 10 bases left between them. The CDR3 is made up of 14 amino acids. CDR3 nucleotide sequence: TGTGCCAGCTCACCACCGCGGTTTGAGGATACGCAGTATTTT. It codes for CASSPPRFEDTQYF.

The chain joins TRBV28 to TRBJ2-7; 11 nucleotides agree with TRBD2. V was clipped by 9 bases and J by 4 bases; unmatched bases: 5. From germline, CDR1 is MDHEN and CDR2 SYDVKM. This CDR3 contains 13 residues. Here the CDR3 reads CASLTSGKYEQYF. CDR3 in DNA: TGTGCCAGTCTGACTAGCGGGAAGTACGAGCAGTACTTC. The full variable domain, its missing parts supplied by reference TRBV28 and TRBJ2-7, is DVKVTQSSRYLVKRTGEKVFLECVQDMDHENMFWYRQDPGLGLRLIYFSYDVKMKEKGDIPEGYSVSREKKERFSLILESASTNQTSMYLCASLTSGKYEQYFGPGTRLTVT.